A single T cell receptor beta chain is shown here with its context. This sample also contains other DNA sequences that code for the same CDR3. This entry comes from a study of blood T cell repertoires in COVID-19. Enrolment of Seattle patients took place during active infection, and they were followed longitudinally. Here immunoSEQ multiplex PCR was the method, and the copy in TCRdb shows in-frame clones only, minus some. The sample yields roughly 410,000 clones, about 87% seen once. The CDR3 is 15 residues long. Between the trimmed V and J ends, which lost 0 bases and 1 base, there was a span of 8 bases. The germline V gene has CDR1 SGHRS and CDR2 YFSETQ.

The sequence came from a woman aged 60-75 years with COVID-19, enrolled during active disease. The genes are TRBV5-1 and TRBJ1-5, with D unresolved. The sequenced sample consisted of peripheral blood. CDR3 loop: CASSLEGGSNQPQHF. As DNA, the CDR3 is TGCGCCAGCAGCTTGGAGGGCGGGAGCAATCAGCCCCAGCATTTT.